These T cell receptor beta chains were read from a single sample in a study of T cells and Merkel cell carcinoma outcomes. The method was immunoSEQ multiplex PCR; TCRdb's version includes in-frame clones alone and lacks a portion of them. Seen here are some 500 clones, 85% to 95% observed once, and the top ten hold 5.8%. Sequenced input: tumor tissue from Merkel cell carcinoma. The source is a human donor with Merkel cell carcinoma. Each CDR3 is given without its conserved first and last residue. Each record gives: D gene, V gene, J gene, CDR3 protein. D genes are given only for firm matches.

d_gene: -; v_gene: TRBV6-6; j_gene: TRBJ1-4; CDR3aa: ASSSSDRALEKKLF
d_gene: -; v_gene: TRBV5-1; j_gene: TRBJ1-1; CDR3aa: ASSLGAGGTEAF
d_gene: TRBD1; v_gene: TRBV9; j_gene: TRBJ1-2; CDR3aa: ASSAGQGADGYT
d_gene: TRBD1; v_gene: TRBV19; j_gene: TRBJ1-4; CDR3aa: ASSETGGGIEKLF
d_gene: TRBD1; v_gene: TRBV10-3; j_gene: TRBJ1-1; CDR3aa: AISESTGGSEAF
d_gene: -; v_gene: TRBV20-1; j_gene: TRBJ1-2; CDR3aa: SVGTPYDYT
d_gene: -; v_gene: TRBV4-3; j_gene: TRBJ2-7; CDR3aa: ASSQGGSVAREQY
d_gene: TRBD2; v_gene: TRBV15; j_gene: TRBJ2-1; CDR3aa: ATSSGTSGSSYNEQF
d_gene: -; v_gene: TRBV29-1; j_gene: TRBJ2-5; CDR3aa: SVDTGFQETQY
d_gene: -; v_gene: TRBV7-3; j_gene: TRBJ2-3; CDR3aa: ASSLWDTTDTQY
d_gene: -; v_gene: TRBV9; j_gene: TRBJ2-7; CDR3aa: ASSGPGHPYEQY
d_gene: -; v_gene: TRBV14; j_gene: TRBJ1-5; CDR3aa: ASSQFVDQPQH
d_gene: -; v_gene: TRBV11-2; j_gene: TRBJ1-6; CDR3aa: ASSLYIYRRGDSPLH
d_gene: -; v_gene: TRBV30; j_gene: TRBJ2-3; CDR3aa: AWSHGTASTDTQY
d_gene: -; v_gene: TRBV5-1; j_gene: TRBJ2-7; CDR3aa: ASSPAFATQFYEQY
d_gene: -; v_gene: TRBV6-1; j_gene: TRBJ1-2; CDR3aa: ASIAGRMVYGYT
d_gene: -; v_gene: TRBV19; j_gene: TRBJ1-6; CDR3aa: ASSFGPNSPLH
d_gene: -; v_gene: TRBV18; j_gene: TRBJ1-5; CDR3aa: ASSPGGNQPQH
d_gene: TRBD1; v_gene: TRBV30; j_gene: TRBJ1-1; CDR3aa: AWTGGLGTEAF
d_gene: -; v_gene: TRBV2; j_gene: TRBJ1-1; CDR3aa: ASLRQRNTEAF
d_gene: TRBD2; v_gene: TRBV9; j_gene: TRBJ2-2; CDR3aa: ASSGERGNTGELF
d_gene: -; v_gene: TRBV10-2; j_gene: TRBJ2-1; CDR3aa: ASSQTYNEQF
d_gene: -; v_gene: TRBV14; j_gene: TRBJ2-7; CDR3aa: ASSQGGWGRYSSYEQY
d_gene: -; v_gene: TRBV19; j_gene: TRBJ2-7; CDR3aa: ASSIGSVVPFYEQY
d_gene: TRBD1; v_gene: TRBV7-2; j_gene: TRBJ1-4; CDR3aa: ASSATGGPNEKLF
d_gene: -; v_gene: TRBV7-9; j_gene: TRBJ2-7; CDR3aa: ASSPPLGSFSYEQY
d_gene: -; v_gene: TRBV13; j_gene: TRBJ1-1; CDR3aa: ASSFGRAPNTEAF
d_gene: TRBD1; v_gene: TRBV28; j_gene: TRBJ1-1; CDR3aa: ASSRGQGWEDTEAF
d_gene: -; v_gene: TRBV29-1; j_gene: TRBJ2-5; CDR3aa: SVEDEVGGEETQY
d_gene: -; v_gene: TRBV4-2; j_gene: TRBJ1-6; CDR3aa: ASSLDRLDSPLH
d_gene: TRBD2; v_gene: TRBV19; j_gene: TRBJ2-7; CDR3aa: ASSIFAGDYEQY
d_gene: -; v_gene: TRBV4-1; j_gene: TRBJ1-4; CDR3aa: ASSQGPVIGGEKLF
d_gene: -; v_gene: TRBV9; j_gene: TRBJ2-7; CDR3aa: ASSPQGPYEQY
d_gene: -; v_gene: TRBV18; j_gene: TRBJ1-1; CDR3aa: ASSPRGLPNTEVF
d_gene: TRBD2; v_gene: TRBV7-9; j_gene: TRBJ2-5; CDR3aa: ASSFRAGVYETQY
d_gene: TRBD1; v_gene: TRBV6-5; j_gene: TRBJ2-7; CDR3aa: TSSSPRQGSNEQY
d_gene: -; v_gene: TRBV6-5; j_gene: TRBJ2-1; CDR3aa: ASSPEGYNEQF
d_gene: -; v_gene: TRBV30; j_gene: TRBJ2-3; CDR3aa: AWRGTGTDTQY
d_gene: -; v_gene: TRBV9; j_gene: TRBJ2-1; CDR3aa: ASSVVGAASYNEQF
d_gene: TRBD1; v_gene: TRBV7-2; j_gene: TRBJ2-3; CDR3aa: ASSMGTASSTDTQY
d_gene: -; v_gene: TRBV5-1; j_gene: TRBJ2-1; CDR3aa: ASSSQVNNEQF
d_gene: -; v_gene: TRBV10-1; j_gene: TRBJ2-2; CDR3aa: ASSSGNTEELF
d_gene: TRBD1; v_gene: TRBV7-9; j_gene: TRBJ2-5; CDR3aa: ASSGRQGTETQY
d_gene: -; v_gene: TRBV7-9; j_gene: TRBJ2-7; CDR3aa: ASSSPGPGNEAYEQY
d_gene: TRBD1; v_gene: TRBV7-9; j_gene: TRBJ2-5; CDR3aa: ASSYLTGEETQY
d_gene: -; v_gene: TRBV5-1; j_gene: TRBJ2-1; CDR3aa: ASSLEAESSYNEQF
d_gene: -; v_gene: TRBV7-6; j_gene: TRBJ2-1; CDR3aa: ASSPAFEQF
d_gene: -; v_gene: TRBV20-1; j_gene: TRBJ2-7; CDR3aa: SARDGYEQY
d_gene: TRBD2; v_gene: TRBV10-2; j_gene: TRBJ2-2; CDR3aa: ATVLAGVPTGELF
d_gene: TRBD1; v_gene: TRBV4-2; j_gene: TRBJ1-2; CDR3aa: ASSPGTGFLDT
d_gene: -; v_gene: TRBV4-1; j_gene: TRBJ1-6; CDR3aa: ASSQDARQGYRPLH
d_gene: -; v_gene: TRBV21-1; j_gene: TRBJ2-3; CDR3aa: ASSKTRVPFTDTQY
d_gene: -; v_gene: TRBV28; j_gene: TRBJ1-2; CDR3aa: ASSSGEGGFYGYT
d_gene: -; v_gene: TRBV4-3; j_gene: TRBJ1-1; CDR3aa: ASSQVGGLRAF
d_gene: -; v_gene: TRBV11-3; j_gene: TRBJ2-5; CDR3aa: AECPGETQY
d_gene: -; v_gene: TRBV5-6; j_gene: TRBJ2-7; CDR3aa: ASSIQGNEQY
d_gene: TRBD1; v_gene: TRBV28; j_gene: TRBJ2-1; CDR3aa: ASSLGDRENNEQF
d_gene: -; v_gene: TRBV7-9; j_gene: TRBJ1-4; CDR3aa: ASTPLGRENEKLF
d_gene: -; v_gene: TRBV30; j_gene: TRBJ1-2; CDR3aa: AWRRTKSYT
d_gene: -; v_gene: TRBV9; j_gene: TRBJ2-1; CDR3aa: ASSSHLGLLDNEQF